The 28 T cell receptor beta chains below were found in one sample sequenced in a study of blood T cell repertoires in COVID-19. The data were produced by immunoSEQ multiplex PCR, yet TCRdb's version contains in-frame clones alone and is incomplete. The profile shows about 100,000 clones, around four fifths of them singletons. The material sequenced was peripheral blood. Receptors were obtained from a man between 70 and 80 years old with active or convalescent COVID-19.

The chain combines TRBV19 with TRBJ2-3; 8 positions match TRBD1. The CDR3 is made up of 16 amino acids. Unmatched junction bases numbered 8, after V lost 4 bases and J lost 2 bases. Germline CDR1 and CDR2: LNHDA and SQIVND (reference sequence). CDR3 coding DNA: TGTGCCAGTAGTACCGCCGACAGGGGACTCACAGATACGCAGTATTTT. Protein sequence: CASSTADRGLTDTQYF.

The chain combines TRBV6-1 with TRBJ1-5; perhaps TRBD1 as D (5 bases). The CDR3 is 17 residues long. Germline V gene lookup returns CDR1 MNHNS and CDR2 SASEGT. With 1 base removed from V and 3 bases from J, the gap between germline ends came to 16 bases. CDR3 bases: TGTGCCAGCAGTGAAGTTGGGGGGGTCTTTAACAATCAGCCCCAGCATTTT. It is translated as CASSEVGGVFNNQPQHF.

This sequence joins TRBV7-8 and TRBJ2-7; TRBD2 aligns across 13 bases. CDR3 size: 14 residues. Per the germline V gene, CDR1 is SGHVS and CDR2 is FQNEAQ. Trimming removed 4 bases from V and 12 bases from J; junction bases left unmatched: 9. Written as DNA, the CDR3 is TGTGCCAGCAGCTCAGGACTAGCGGGGGAGACTATGTACTTC. It specifies CASSSGLAGETMYF.

The rearrangement uses TRBV7-5 and TRBJ1-2. TRBV7-5 is classified as a pseudogene. This CDR3 region has 15 residues. CDR3 sequence reads: CVRSLVIRRPYGYTF. The CDR3 bases are TGTGTCAGAAGCTTAGTGATCCGGAGACCCTATGGCTACACCTTC.

The chain combines TRBV27 with TRBJ2-6; 7 bases map to TRBD2. CDR1 and CDR2 (germline): MNHEY, SMNVEV (reference sequence). V shed 1 base, J shed 1 base, and the junction held 10 bases outside the gene matches. There are 19 residues in the CDR3. The CDR3 is CASSLWGGIKRSGANVLTF. The CDR3 DNA sequence: TGTGCCAGCAGTTTATGGGGGGGTATAAAGAGGTCTGGGGCCAACGTCCTGACTTTC.

The chain links TRBV12-3 or TRBV12-4 to TRBJ2-2; tentatively, D is TRBD1 (6 bases). The CDR3 is made up of 13 amino acids. V dropped 8 bases and J dropped 6 bases, with 13 bases sitting between them. In DNA form, the CDR3 reads TGTGCCAGCGGGGGACATTCTCCCGGGGAGCTGTTTTTT. Encoded protein: CASGGHSPGELFF.

The gene calls are TRBV7-9 and TRBJ1-2; perhaps TRBD1 as D (6 bases). Germline-derived CDR1 and CDR2 are SEHNR and FQNEAQ (reference sequence). Trimming cost V 5 bases and J 8 bases, with 21 bases left between them. The CDR3 covers 15 residues. The CDR3 is CASSKIAGASGGYTF. In DNA, the CDR3 is TGTGCCAGCAGCAAAATAGCGGGGGCTTCGGGAGGCTACACCTTC.

This clone was detected only once. The chain is built from TRBV4-1 and TRBJ1-4; D perhaps matches TRBD1 (6 bases). CDR1 is MGHRA and CDR2 is YSYEKL in the germline V gene. The CDR3 length is 14 residues. The germline V and J ends were trimmed by 0 bases and 13 bases, with 15 bases remaining between them. The CDR3 protein is CASSQEEGEGGLFF. CDR3 DNA sequence: TGCGCCAGCAGCCAAGAGGAGGGGGAGGGGGGACTGTTTTTT.

V usage is TRBV24-1 and J usage is TRBJ1-5; 7 bases align to TRBD1. Germline CDR1 KGHDR, CDR2 SFDVKD. The junction had 2 bases not matched to a gene; V was cut back by 5 bases and J by 5 bases. The CDR3 is 13 amino acids. The DNA for the CDR3 is TGTGCCACCAGTGTAACAGGGGATCAGCCCCAGCATTTT. Residues: CATSVTGDQPQHF.

V usage is TRBV28 and J usage is TRBJ2-3, with D possibly TRBD1 on 5 matching bases. Per the germline V gene, CDR1 is MDHEN and CDR2 is SYDVKM. The CDR3 has 15 residues. The V end was cut by 3 bases, the J end by 6 bases, with 16 bases between. CDR3 loop: CASSLTDTDGDTQYF. CDR3 nucleotides: TGTGCCAGCAGTTTGACAGACACCGACGGGGATACGCAGTATTTT. The full variable domain, with the rest looked up from reference TRBV28 and TRBJ2-3, is DVKVTQSSRYLVKRTGEKVFLECVQDMDHENMFWYRQDPGLGLRLIYFSYDVKMKEKGDIPEGYSVSREKKERFSLILESASTNQTSMYLCASSLTDTDGDTQYFGPGTRLTVL.

The chain has TRBV7-9 and TRBJ1-2; D ambiguous. The V end lost 5 bases, the J end lost 8 bases, and 18 bases lay between the germline ends. The CDR3 is 14 amino acids. Germline V gene sequence: CDR1 SEHNR, CDR2 FQNEAQ (reference sequence). CDR3 residues: CASSQPTRVNGYTF. DNA for the CDR3: TGTGCCAGCAGCCAACCTACGAGGGTGAACGGCTACACCTTC. The full variable domain, rest sourced from reference TRBV7-9 and TRBJ1-2, is DTGVSQNPRHKITKRGQNVTFRCDPISEHNRLYWYRQTLGQGPEFLTYFQNEAQLEKSRLLSDRFSAERPKGSFSTLEIQRTEQGDSAMYLCASSQPTRVNGYTFGSGTRLTVV.

Here the CDR3 reads CSVTTGGNYGYTF. CDR3 sequence (DNA): TGCAGCGTAACTACAGGGGGGAACTATGGCTACACCTTC. The chain recombines TRBV29-1 with TRBJ1-2; 8 bases are shared with TRBD1. CDR3 size: 13 residues. V lost 6 bases, J lost 2 bases, and 5 bases stayed unmatched. From germline, CDR1 is SQVTM and CDR2 ANQGSEA.

The V and J genes are TRBV10-2 and TRBJ1-1; tentatively, D is TRBD1 (5 bases). Trimming stripped 7 bases from V and 1 base from J, with 16 bases between. Germline CDR1 WSHSY, CDR2 SAAADI. The CDR3 has 15 residues. The CDR3 coding sequence is TGCGCCAGCATCCTGGCTACAGGTCCGAACACTGAAGCTTTCTTT. Protein sequence: CASILATGPNTEAFF.

On this clone itself: Within the sample, other DNA sequences also encode this same CDR3. The J gene is TRBJ1-1, the V gene TRBV18, with TRBD1 as a possible D gene (6 bases). The CDR3 length is 13 residues. Trimming shortened V by 4 bases and J by 1 base, and 7 bases separated the two germline ends. Germline CDR1 and CDR2: KGHSH and LQKENI. The CDR3 DNA reads TGTGCCAGCTCACGGACAGAGAACACTGAAGCTTTCTTT. This translates into CASSRTENTEAFF.

This chain uses TRBV24-1 with TRBJ2-1, with D perhaps matching TRBD2 (5 bases). From germline, CDR1 is KGHDR and CDR2 SFDVKD. Trimming took 9 bases from V and 8 from J, leaving 13 bases between them. CDR3 length: 12 amino acids. The CDR3 nucleotides are TGTGCCACCGGAGGACTCGGGGATGAGCAGTTCTTC. Translated, it gives CATGGLGDEQFF.

The rearrangement links TRBV6-6 to TRBJ1-5, with a weak D call TRBD1 (6 bases). V shed 6 bases and J shed 0 bases, with 12 bases lying between them. The CDR3 length is 15 residues. Germline CDR1 is MNHNY and CDR2 is SVGAGI (reference sequence). The CDR3 sequence: CASRKQGNSNQPQHF. The CDR3 region has the DNA TGTGCCAGCAGGAAACAGGGAAATAGCAATCAGCCCCAGCATTTT.

This chain connects TRBV12-3 or TRBV12-4 to TRBJ2-7; D is possibly TRBD1 (6 bases). This CDR3 comprises 13 residues. Trimming left V 3 bases short and J 4 bases short, with 10 bases between. CDR3 DNA: TGTGCCAGCAGTTTCTGGCAGGGGTACGAGCAGTACTTC. It translates to CASSFWQGYEQYF.

The rearrangement joins TRBV6-5 to TRBJ1-3, with TRBD1 identical over 8 bases. The CDR3 sequence is 14 residues long. The J segment lost 7 bases and the V segment lost 6 bases, leaving 8 bases of the junction unmatched. In germline, CDR1 is MNHEY, CDR2 SVGAGI. The CDR3 DNA is TGTGCCAGCAGACCCACAACAGGGGGGAACACCATATATTTT. Its translation: CASRPTTGGNTIYF.

This chain uses TRBV19 with TRBJ2-5, with D perhaps TRBD2 (6 bases). V was cut by 6 bases and J by 1 base, with 12 bases left in between. This CDR3 has 14 residues. In germline, CDR1 is LNHDA, CDR2 SQIVND (reference sequence). The CDR3, as DNA: TGTGCCAGTAGGTCGGGGGATTCCCAAGAGACCCAGTACTTC. Residues: CASRSGDSQETQYF.

The V and J genes are TRBV6-4 and TRBJ2-5; the D gene is possibly TRBD2 (5 bases). The V gene's germline CDR1 is MRHNA and CDR2 SNTAGT. The V end lost 0 bases, the J end lost 6 bases, and 8 bases lay between the germline ends. The length of the CDR3 is 13 residues. CDR3 bases: TGTGCCAGCAGTGACTCTGCGGGCCAGACCCAGTACTTC. Encoded protein: CASSDSAGQTQYF.

J is TRBJ2-7 and V is TRBV6-5; tentative D call: TRBD1 (5 bases). Per the germline V gene, CDR1 is MNHEY and CDR2 is SVGAGI. The CDR3 has 13 amino acids. The V end lost 8 bases, the J end lost 10 bases, and 21 bases lay between the germline ends. The CDR3 coding sequence is TGTGCCAGCGGCCCTGTCAGGGTTCATCATCAGTACTTC. Protein product: CASGPVRVHHQYF.

The genes are TRBV28 and TRBJ2-7; weak D call: TRBD1 (6 bases). The V end was cut by 7 bases, the J end by 3 bases, with 10 bases between. Germline V CDR1 and CDR2: MDHEN, SYDVKM. This CDR3 contains 12 residues. CDR3 protein: CASTRDNYEQYF. In DNA, the CDR3 is TGTGCCAGCACCCGGGACAACTACGAGCAGTACTTC.

The chain links TRBV28 to TRBJ1-2; 12 nucleotides align to TRBD1. Germline CDR1 and CDR2: MDHEN and SYDVKM. V shed 7 bases, J shed 8 bases, and the junction held 14 bases outside the gene matches. This CDR3 is built from 16 residues. Here the CDR3 DNA reads TGTGCCAGCATCCCCCCTCCGGGACAGGGGGCCGAGGGCTACACCTTC. Translating it yields CASIPPPGQGAEGYTF.

The chain employs TRBV25-1 and TRBJ2-5; 8 bases match TRBD1. In germline, CDR1 is MGHDK, CDR2 SYGVNS. V shed 4 bases, J shed 3 bases, and the junction held 10 bases outside the gene matches. This CDR3 is 16 amino acids long. The CDR3 nucleotides read TGTGCCAGCAGTGGGACAGGGATTCGGAAAAAAGAGACCCAGTACTTC. Protein sequence: CASSGTGIRKKETQYF.

The J gene is TRBJ2-7, the V gene TRBV7-9; TRBD2 aligns across 7 bases. The CDR3 loop spans 18 amino acids. The V and J ends lost 2 bases and 1 base, in that order; junction bases with no gene match: 14. Germline CDR1 and CDR2: SEHNR and FQNEAQ (reference sequence). The CDR3: CASSLLMAGVALSYEQYF. CDR3 nucleotides: TGTGCCAGCAGCTTATTAATGGCGGGAGTCGCTTTGTCCTACGAGCAGTACTTC.

This rearrangement joins TRBV12-3 or TRBV12-4 to TRBJ2-1, with 7 bases aligning to TRBD1. CDR3 size: 13 residues. Trimming cost V 4 bases and J 3 bases; bases outside gene matches: 0. CDR3 nucleotides: TGTGCCAGCAGTTGGGACAGCTACAATGAGCAGTTCTTC. Amino acids: CASSWDSYNEQFF.

This clone was observed a handful of times. V gene TRBV6-5 combines with J gene TRBJ1-4; 7 bases align to TRBD1. There are 13 residues in the CDR3. Trimming removed 4 bases from V and 7 bases from J; junction bases left unmatched: 3. Germline CDR1 and CDR2: MNHEY and SVGAGI. CDR3 sequence: CASSLGQLEKLFF. The CDR3 DNA follows: TGTGCCAGCAGTTTGGGACAGCTTGAAAAACTGTTTTTT.

The chain links TRBV15 to TRBJ1-1, with D possibly being TRBD1 (5 bases). V gave up 5 bases and J gave up 1 base, with 11 bases separating them. Looked up from germline, CDR1 is LNHNV and CDR2 is YYDKDF (reference sequence). This CDR3 comprises 14 residues. The CDR3 DNA sequence: TGTGCCACCAGCCCCGGGACTTGGAACACTGAAGCTTTCTTT. Translated: CATSPGTWNTEAFF.